This T cell receptor beta chain is drawn from a study of cytomegalovirus exposure and HLA in healthy donors. Study-wide findings and caveats: While the bulk of TCR sequences proved rare, some public TCRs turned up in many donors. With high specificity and sensitivity, the classifier reportedly diagnosed cytomegalovirus status. The study listed approximately 170 cytomegalovirus-associated TCR beta chains. First-cohort TCR clusters were later found to tend to co-occur in the 90 to 150 validation repertoires.

Assay: immunoSEQ multiplex PCR; the TCRdb copy retains only in-frame clones and omits some. The data contain some 130,000 clones, about 95% of them singletons. Trimming at V came to 4 bases and at J to 4 bases, leaving 8 bases not matched to a gene. CDR3 length: 15 amino acids. Germline loops: CDR1 SGDLS, CDR2 YYNGEE. Comments on this clone: The antigen remains undetermined.

The chain has TRBV9 and TRBJ2-1, with TRBD2 matching 7 bases. This TCR derives from a man between 18 and 29 years old in good health and CMV-seropositive. The sample comprised PBMCs. Here the CDR3 reads CASSPSGVLYNEQFF. The CDR3 region has the DNA TGTGCCAGCAGCCCCAGCGGGGTCCTTTACAATGAGCAGTTCTTC.